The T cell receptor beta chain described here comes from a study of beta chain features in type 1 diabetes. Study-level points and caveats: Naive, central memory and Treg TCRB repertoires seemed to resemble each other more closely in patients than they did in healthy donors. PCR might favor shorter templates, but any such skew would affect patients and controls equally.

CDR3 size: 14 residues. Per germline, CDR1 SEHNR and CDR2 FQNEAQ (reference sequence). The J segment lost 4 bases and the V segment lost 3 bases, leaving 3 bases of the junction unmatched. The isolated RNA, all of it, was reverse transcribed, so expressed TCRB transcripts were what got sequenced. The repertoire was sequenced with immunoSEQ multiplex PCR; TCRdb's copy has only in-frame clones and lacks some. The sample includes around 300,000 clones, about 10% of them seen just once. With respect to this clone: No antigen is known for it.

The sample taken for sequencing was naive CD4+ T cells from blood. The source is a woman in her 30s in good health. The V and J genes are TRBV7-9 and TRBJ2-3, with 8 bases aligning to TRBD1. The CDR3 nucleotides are TGTGCCAGCAGCTTCCGACAGGGGTCAGATACGCAGTATTTT. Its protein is CASSFRQGSDTQYF.